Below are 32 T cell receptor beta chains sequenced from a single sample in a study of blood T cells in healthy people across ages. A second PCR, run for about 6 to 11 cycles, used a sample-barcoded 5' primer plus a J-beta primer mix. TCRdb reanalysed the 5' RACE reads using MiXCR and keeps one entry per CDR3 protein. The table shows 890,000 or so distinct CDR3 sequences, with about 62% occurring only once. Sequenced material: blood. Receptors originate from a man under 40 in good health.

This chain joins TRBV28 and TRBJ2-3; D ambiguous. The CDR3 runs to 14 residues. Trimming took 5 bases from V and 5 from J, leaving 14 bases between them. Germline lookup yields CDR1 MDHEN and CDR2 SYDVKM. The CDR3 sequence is CASSTPRLGDTQYF. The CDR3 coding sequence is TGTGCCAGCAGTACGCCCCGACTTGGAGATACGCAGTATTTT.

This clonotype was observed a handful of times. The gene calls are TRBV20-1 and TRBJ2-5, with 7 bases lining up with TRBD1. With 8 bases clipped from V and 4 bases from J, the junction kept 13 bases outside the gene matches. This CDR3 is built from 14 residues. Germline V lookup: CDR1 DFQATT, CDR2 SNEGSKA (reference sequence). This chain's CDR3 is CSLLDRGPGETQYF. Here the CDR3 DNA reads TGCAGTTTGCTAGATAGGGGGCCGGGAGAGACCCAGTACTTC.

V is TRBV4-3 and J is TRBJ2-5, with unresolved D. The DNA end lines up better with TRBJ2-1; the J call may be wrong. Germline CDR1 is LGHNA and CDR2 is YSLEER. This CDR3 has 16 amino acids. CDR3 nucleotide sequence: TGCGCCAGCAGCCAAGAGGTGGCAGGTGGGGAAGAGACCCAGTTCTTC. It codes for CASSQEVAGGEETQFF.

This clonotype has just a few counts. CDR3 sequence: CASSYRERETQYF. Here the CDR3 DNA reads TGTGCCAGCAGTTACAGGGAAAGAGAGACCCAGTACTTC. The chain carries TRBV6-2 or TRBV6-3 and TRBJ2-5; D is unresolved. CDR3 length equals 13 residues. Germline assignment: CDR1 MNHEY and CDR2 SVGEGT. The V and J ends lost 2 bases and 4 bases respectively, with 8 bases between them.

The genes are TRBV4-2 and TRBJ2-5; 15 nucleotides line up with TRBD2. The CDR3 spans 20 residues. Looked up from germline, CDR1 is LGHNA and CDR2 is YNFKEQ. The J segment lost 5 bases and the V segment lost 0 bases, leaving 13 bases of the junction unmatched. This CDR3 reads CASSQEVGLAGGPRMETQYF. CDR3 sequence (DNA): TGTGCCAGCAGCCAAGAAGTCGGACTAGCGGGGGGGCCTCGAATGGAGACCCAGTACTTC.

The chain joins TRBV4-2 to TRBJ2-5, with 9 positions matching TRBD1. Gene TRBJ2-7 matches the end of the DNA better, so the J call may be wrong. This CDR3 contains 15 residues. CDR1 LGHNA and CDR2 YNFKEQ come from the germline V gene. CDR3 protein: CASSQTGTGWYEQYF. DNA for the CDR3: TGTGCCAGCAGCCAGACCGGGACAGGGTGGTACGAGCAGTACTTC.

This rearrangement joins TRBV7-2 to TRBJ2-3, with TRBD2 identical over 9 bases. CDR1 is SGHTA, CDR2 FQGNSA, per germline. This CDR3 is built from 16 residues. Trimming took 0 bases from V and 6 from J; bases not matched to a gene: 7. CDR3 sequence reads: CASSLAGGGAQDTQYF. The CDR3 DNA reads TGTGCCAGCAGCTTAGCGGGCGGGGGGGCTCAGGATACGCAGTATTTT. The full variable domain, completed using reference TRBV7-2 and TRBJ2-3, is GAGVSQSPSNKVTEKGKDVELRCDPISGHTALYWYRQSLGQGLEFLIYFQGNSAPDKSGLPSDRFSAERTGGSVSTLTIQRTQQEDSAVYLCASSLAGGGAQDTQYFGPGTRLTVL.

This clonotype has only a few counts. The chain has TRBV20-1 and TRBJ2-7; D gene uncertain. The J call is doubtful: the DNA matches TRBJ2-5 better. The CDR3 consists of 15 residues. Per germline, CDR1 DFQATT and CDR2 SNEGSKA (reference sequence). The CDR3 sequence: CSARDQTVGLGTQYF. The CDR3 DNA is TGCAGTGCTAGAGACCAAACCGTCGGGTTAGGGACCCAGTACTTC.

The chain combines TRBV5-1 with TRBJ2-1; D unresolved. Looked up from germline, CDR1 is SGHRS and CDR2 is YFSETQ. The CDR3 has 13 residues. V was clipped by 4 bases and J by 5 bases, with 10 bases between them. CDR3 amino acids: CASSPDGDNEQFF. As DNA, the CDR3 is TGCGCCAGCAGCCCGGACGGAGACAATGAGCAGTTCTTC.

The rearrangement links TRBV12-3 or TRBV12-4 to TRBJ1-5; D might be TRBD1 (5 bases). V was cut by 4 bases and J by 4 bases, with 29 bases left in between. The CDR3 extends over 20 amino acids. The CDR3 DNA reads TGTGCCAGCAGTTATTGGGGCGGCATAAGAACCGGTTTTAAGAATCAGCCCCAGCATTTT. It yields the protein CASSYWGGIRTGFKNQPQHF.

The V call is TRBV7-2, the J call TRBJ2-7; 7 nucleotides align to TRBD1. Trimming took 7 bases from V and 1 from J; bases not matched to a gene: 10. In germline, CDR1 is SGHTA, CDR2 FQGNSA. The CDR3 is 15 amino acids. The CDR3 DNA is TGTGCCAGCACCCCCTCGGGACAGCTTTCCTACGAGCAGTACTTC. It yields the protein CASTPSGQLSYEQYF.

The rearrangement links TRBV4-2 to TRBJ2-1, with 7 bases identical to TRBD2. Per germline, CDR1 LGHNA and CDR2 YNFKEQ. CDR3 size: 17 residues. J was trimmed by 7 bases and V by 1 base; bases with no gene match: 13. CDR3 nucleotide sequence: TGTGCCAGCAGCCAAGCTCTAGCGGCCTCTTTAGGTAATGAGCAGTTCTTC. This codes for CASSQALAASLGNEQFF.

The CDR3 region has the DNA TGCAGTGCTAGAGATAAAGAGCAGGGGGAGACGAAGGGCTACACCTTC. Its translation is CSARDKEQGETKGYTF. This chain joins TRBV20-1 and TRBJ1-2, with 7 bases matching TRBD1. CDR1 DFQATT and CDR2 SNEGSKA come from the germline V gene (reference sequence). The CDR3 runs to 16 residues. V was pared by 0 bases and J by 8 bases, with 15 bases of the junction left unmatched.

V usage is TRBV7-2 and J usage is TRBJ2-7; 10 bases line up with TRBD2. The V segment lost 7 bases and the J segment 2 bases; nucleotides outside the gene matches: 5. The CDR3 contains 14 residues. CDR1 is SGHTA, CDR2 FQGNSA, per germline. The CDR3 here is CASTRTSGPYEQYF. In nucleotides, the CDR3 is TGTGCCAGCACCCGGACTAGCGGACCCTACGAGCAGTACTTC.

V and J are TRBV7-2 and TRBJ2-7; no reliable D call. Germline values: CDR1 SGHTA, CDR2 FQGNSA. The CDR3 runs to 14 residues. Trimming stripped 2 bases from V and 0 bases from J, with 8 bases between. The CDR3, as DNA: TGTGCCAGCAGCTTAACGACGGGCTCCTACGAGCAGTACTTC. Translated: CASSLTTGSYEQYF.

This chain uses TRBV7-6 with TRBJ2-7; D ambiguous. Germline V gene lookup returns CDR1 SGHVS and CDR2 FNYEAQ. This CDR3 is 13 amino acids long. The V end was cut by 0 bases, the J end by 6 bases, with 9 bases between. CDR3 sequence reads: CASSLANGPEQYF. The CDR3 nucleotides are TGTGCCAGCAGCTTAGCGAACGGGCCCGAGCAGTACTTC. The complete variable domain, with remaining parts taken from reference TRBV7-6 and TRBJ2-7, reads GAGVSQSPRYKVTKRGQDVALRCDPISGHVSLYWYRQALGQGPEFLTYFNYEAQQDKSGLPNDRFSAERPEGSISTLTIQRTEQRDSAMYRCASSLANGPEQYFGPGTRLTVT.

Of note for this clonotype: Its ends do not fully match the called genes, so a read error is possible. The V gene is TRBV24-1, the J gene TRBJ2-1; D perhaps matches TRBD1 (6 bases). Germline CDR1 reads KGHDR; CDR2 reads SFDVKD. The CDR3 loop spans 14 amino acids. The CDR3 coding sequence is TGTGCCACCAGCGATTGGGGTCTGGACAGTGAGCAGTTCTTC. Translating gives CATSDWGLDSEQFF.

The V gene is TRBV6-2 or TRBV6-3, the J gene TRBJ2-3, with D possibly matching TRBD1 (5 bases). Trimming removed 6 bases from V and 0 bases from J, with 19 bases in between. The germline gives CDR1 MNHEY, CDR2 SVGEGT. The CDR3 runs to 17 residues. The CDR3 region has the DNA TGTGCCAGCAGCAACCCTACGCACAGGATTAGCACAGATACGCAGTATTTT. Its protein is CASSNPTHRISTDTQYF.

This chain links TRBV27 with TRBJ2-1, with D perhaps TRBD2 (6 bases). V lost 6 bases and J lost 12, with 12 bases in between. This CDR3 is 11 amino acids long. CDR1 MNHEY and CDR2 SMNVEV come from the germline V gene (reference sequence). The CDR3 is CASRGLRWQFF. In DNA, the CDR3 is TGTGCCAGCAGGGGACTCCGCTGGCAGTTCTTC.

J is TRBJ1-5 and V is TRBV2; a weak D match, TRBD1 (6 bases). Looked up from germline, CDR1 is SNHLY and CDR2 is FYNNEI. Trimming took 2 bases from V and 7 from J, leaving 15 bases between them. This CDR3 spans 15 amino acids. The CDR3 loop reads CASSELGGPRQPQHF. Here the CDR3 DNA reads TGTGCCAGCAGTGAATTGGGGGGGCCGAGGCAGCCCCAGCATTTT.

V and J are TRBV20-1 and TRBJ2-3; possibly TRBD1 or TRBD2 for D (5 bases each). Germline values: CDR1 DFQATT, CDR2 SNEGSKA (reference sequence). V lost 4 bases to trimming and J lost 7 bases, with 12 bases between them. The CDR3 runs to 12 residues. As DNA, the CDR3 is TGCAGTGCTACCGGGACCACTTATACGCAGTATTTT. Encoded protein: CSATGTTYTQYF.

CDR3 DNA: TGTGCCAGCAGCCCCCCTGGGGTGGCAACTAATGAAAAACTGTTTTTT. Amino acids: CASSPPGVATNEKLFF. The rearrangement links TRBV3-1 to TRBJ1-4; D is unresolved. The CDR3 consists of 16 residues. Germline V gives CDR1 LGHDT, CDR2 YNNKEL (reference sequence). Trimming pared 4 bases from V and 0 bases from J, leaving 12 bases between. The whole variable domain, filled in from reference TRBV3-1 and TRBJ1-4, reads DTAVSQTPKYLVTQMGNDKSIKCEQNLGHDTMYWYKQDSKKFLKIMFSYNNKELIINETVPNRFSPKSPDKAHLNLHINSLELGDSAVYFCASSPPGVATNEKLFFGSGTQLSVL.

The CDR3 spells CASSLVPQGAHEQYF. The CDR3 DNA reads as TGTGCCAGCAGCTTAGTCCCACAGGGTGCCCACGAGCAGTACTTC. The chain employs TRBV7-2 and TRBJ2-4, with D possibly matching TRBD1 (6 bases). The last part of the DNA fits TRBJ2-7 better; the J call may be wrong. The CDR3 totals 15 residues. In germline, CDR1 is SGHTA, CDR2 FQGNSA.

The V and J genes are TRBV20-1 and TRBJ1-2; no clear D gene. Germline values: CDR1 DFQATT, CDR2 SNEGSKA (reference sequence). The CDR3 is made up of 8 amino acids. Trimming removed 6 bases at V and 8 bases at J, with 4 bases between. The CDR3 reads CSAEGYTF. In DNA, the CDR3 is TGCAGTGCAGAAGGCTACACCTTC.

CDR3 loop: CASSWITGANSYEQYF. DNA for the CDR3: TGTGCCAGCAGCTGGATTACAGGGGCGAACTCCTACGAGCAGTACTTC. This chain uses TRBV11-2 with TRBJ2-7; 7 nucleotides match TRBD1. This CDR3 is 16 amino acids long. Germline V gene sequence: CDR1 SGHAT, CDR2 FQNNGV. V dropped 4 bases and J dropped 0; count of bases not matched to a gene: 9.

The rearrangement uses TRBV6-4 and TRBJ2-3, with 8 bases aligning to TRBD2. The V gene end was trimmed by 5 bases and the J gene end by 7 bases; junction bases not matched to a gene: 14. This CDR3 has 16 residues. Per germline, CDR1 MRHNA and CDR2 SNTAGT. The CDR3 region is CASSYTGGSSFHTQYF. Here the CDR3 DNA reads TGTGCCAGCAGTTACACGGGGGGGAGCAGTTTCCATACGCAGTATTTT.

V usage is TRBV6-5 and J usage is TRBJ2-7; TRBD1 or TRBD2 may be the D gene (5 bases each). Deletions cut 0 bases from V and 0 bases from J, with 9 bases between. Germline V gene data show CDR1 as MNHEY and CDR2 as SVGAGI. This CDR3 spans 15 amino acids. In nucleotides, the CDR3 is TGTGCCAGCAGTTACTCAACCGGGACCTCCTACGAGCAGTACTTC. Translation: CASSYSTGTSYEQYF.

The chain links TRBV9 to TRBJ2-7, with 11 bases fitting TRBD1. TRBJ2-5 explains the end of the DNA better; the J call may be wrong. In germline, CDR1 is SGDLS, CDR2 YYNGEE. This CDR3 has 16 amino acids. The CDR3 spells CASSVEGTGGRETQYF. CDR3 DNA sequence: TGTGCCAGCAGCGTAGAGGGGACAGGGGGAAGGGAGACCCAGTACTTC.

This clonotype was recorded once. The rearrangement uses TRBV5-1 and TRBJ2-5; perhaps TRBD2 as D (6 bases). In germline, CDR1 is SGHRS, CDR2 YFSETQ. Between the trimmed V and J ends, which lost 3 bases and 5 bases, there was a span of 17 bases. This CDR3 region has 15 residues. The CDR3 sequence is CASSSAGRSGETQYF. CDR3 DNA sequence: TGCGCCAGCAGCTCCGCCGGGAGATCTGGGGAGACCCAGTACTTC.

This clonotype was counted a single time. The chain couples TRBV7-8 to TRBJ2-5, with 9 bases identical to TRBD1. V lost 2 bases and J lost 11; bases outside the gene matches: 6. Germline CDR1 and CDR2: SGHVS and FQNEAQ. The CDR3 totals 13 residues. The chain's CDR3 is CASSLRTGDKQYF. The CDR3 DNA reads TGTGCCAGCAGCTTAAGGACAGGGGACAAGCAGTACTTC.

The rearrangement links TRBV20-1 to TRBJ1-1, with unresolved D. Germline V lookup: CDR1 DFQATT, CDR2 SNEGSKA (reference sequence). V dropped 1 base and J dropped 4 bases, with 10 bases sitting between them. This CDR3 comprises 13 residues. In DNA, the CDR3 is TGCAGTGCTAGAGTTGGCAGTGGCACTGAAGCTTTCTTT. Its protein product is CSARVGSGTEAFF.

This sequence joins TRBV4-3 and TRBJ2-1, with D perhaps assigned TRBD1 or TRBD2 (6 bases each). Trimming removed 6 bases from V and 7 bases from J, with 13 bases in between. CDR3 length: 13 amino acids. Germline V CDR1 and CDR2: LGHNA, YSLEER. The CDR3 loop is CASRWGAVNEQFF. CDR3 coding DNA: TGCGCCAGCAGGTGGGGGGCCGTGAATGAGCAGTTCTTC.